The entry that follows covers one TCR beta chain sequence. Antigen: not known. Unique molecular identifiers were incorporated when the TCRbeta library was constructed. TCRdb redid the calling of the PCR reads with MiXCR, one entry per CDR3 protein. The sample has about 980,000 distinct CDR3 sequences; roughly 29% are singletons. CDR1 is SGDLS, CDR2 YYNGEE, per germline. V was clipped by 4 bases and J by 2 bases, with 16 bases between them. The CDR3 is 17 amino acids. The data originate from a study of T-cell reconstitution after alpha-beta-depleted transplantation in children. Whole-study findings and limits: It was reported that alpha-beta T cells came from several hundred expanded graft clones (about two months after transplant).

This TCR derives from a boy younger than two who had a stem cell transplant for SCID, so the T cells may come from the graft donor. The V call is TRBV9, the J call TRBJ2-6; D is uncertain. The source was PBMCs, mostly from graft donor cells, collected 360 days after TCRalphabeta/CD19-depleted stem cell transplant. The CDR3 region is CASSPPSSGAGANVLTF. The CDR3 region has the DNA TGTGCCAGCAGCCCACCCTCGAGTGGGGCTGGGGCCAACGTCCTGACTTTC.